These 27 T cell receptor beta chains originate from one sample sequenced in a study of blood T cell repertoires in COVID-19. Assay used: immunoSEQ multiplex PCR; TCRdb lists only in-frame clones, some missing. The table records around 340,000 clones, 75% to 90% of them present only once. Sequenced: peripheral blood. The receptors derive from an older woman with COVID-19, enrolled during active disease.

This chain connects TRBV7-2 to TRBJ2-3, with 14 positions matching TRBD2. Germline trimming cut 4 bases from V and 9 bases from J; bases unmatched to any gene: 9. CDR1 is SGHTA and CDR2 is FQGNSA in the germline V gene. The CDR3 length is 16 residues. CDR3 nucleotides: TGTGCCAGCAGCTCTTATTTGACTAGCGGGGGGGGGACGCAGTATTTT. Its protein product is CASSSYLTSGGGTQYF.

The chain has TRBV10-2 and TRBJ1-3; 7 nucleotides match TRBD1. Germline V gene data show CDR1 as WSHSY and CDR2 as SAAADI. J gave up 2 bases and V 5 bases, and 6 bases lay outside the gene matches. The CDR3 sequence is 15 residues long. The CDR3 is CASSFSGTAGNTIYF. The CDR3 coding sequence is TGCGCCAGCAGTTTTTCCGGGACAGCTGGAAACACCATATATTTT.

The chain employs TRBV6-5 and TRBJ2-5; 9 nucleotides match TRBD1. The CDR3 length is 14 residues. Looked up from germline, CDR1 is MNHEY and CDR2 is SVGAGI. The V and J ends lost 6 bases and 4 bases, in that order; junction bases with no gene match: 6. The CDR3 region is CASRILDRGETQYF. The CDR3 DNA reads as TGTGCCAGCAGGATACTGGACAGGGGAGAGACCCAGTACTTC.

Comments on this clone: The sample contains more than one DNA sequence encoding this CDR3. The gene calls are TRBV6-5 and TRBJ1-5; no clear D. V gave up 6 bases and J gave up 4 bases, with 10 bases separating them. Germline V gene lookup returns CDR1 MNHEY and CDR2 SVGAGI. The CDR3 length is 13 residues. The CDR3 sequence is CASRTGPNQPQHF. CDR3 DNA sequence: TGTGCCAGCAGAACGGGTCCGAATCAGCCCCAGCATTTT.

CDR3 nucleotide sequence: TGTGCCTGGAGTGATAAGGGCAGGGGCACAGATACGCAGTATTTT. Protein product: CAWSDKGRGTDTQYF. The chain has TRBV30 and TRBJ2-3; weak D call: TRBD1 (5 bases). Germline CDR1 GTSNPN, CDR2 SVGIG (reference sequence). V gave up 1 base and J gave up 1 base, with 12 bases separating them. This CDR3 has 15 residues.

The chain uses TRBV2 and TRBJ2-7; TRBD2 matches at 12 bases. The V segment lost 6 bases and the J segment 2 bases; nucleotides outside the gene matches: 5. In germline, CDR1 is SNHLY, CDR2 FYNNEI. CDR3 length: 15 amino acids. CDR3 DNA: TGTGCCAGCAGAAAAGGACTAGCGGGGCCCTACGAGCAGTACTTC. Translated, it gives CASRKGLAGPYEQYF.

The chain uses TRBV2 and TRBJ1-1, with TRBD1 matching over 10 bases. The junction had 12 bases not matched to a gene; V was cut back by 8 bases and J by 0 bases. This CDR3 spans 17 amino acids. The V gene's germline CDR1 is SNHLY and CDR2 FYNNEI. The CDR3 bases are TGTGCCAGCGGCGGACAGGGGGGAGTTACCATGAACACTGAAGCTTTCTTT. Its protein product is CASGGQGGVTMNTEAFF.

This chain connects TRBV9 to TRBJ1-2; D is undetermined. The germline gives CDR1 SGDLS, CDR2 YYNGEE. This CDR3 comprises 14 residues. The germline V and J ends were trimmed by 1 base and 4 bases, with 11 bases remaining between them. The CDR3 DNA reads TGTGCCAGCAGCGTATTGGGCAGCAGCTATGGCTACACCTTC. Protein sequence: CASSVLGSSYGYTF.

This clone was found a few times. This rearrangement joins TRBV5-4 to TRBJ1-2; 8 positions match TRBD1. CDR3 size: 15 residues. CDR1 is SGHNT, CDR2 YYREEE, per germline (reference sequence). Trimming cost V 1 base and J 2 bases; bases outside gene matches: 4. The DNA for the CDR3 is TGTGCCAGCAGCTTGCGCACAGGGGGAAACTATGGCTACACCTTC. It encodes CASSLRTGGNYGYTF.

This clone was seen a single time. V gene TRBV25-1 combines with J gene TRBJ1-2; D gene uncertain. Germline V gives CDR1 MGHDK, CDR2 SYGVNS. This CDR3 region has 15 residues. V lost 6 bases and J lost 4, with 18 bases in between. The chain's CDR3 is CASSPLSVPSYGYTF. Here the CDR3 DNA reads TGTGCCAGCAGCCCCTTGTCAGTTCCTTCCTATGGCTACACCTTC.

The gene calls are TRBV6-1 and TRBJ1-3, with TRBD1 matching 7 bases. From germline, CDR1 is MNHNS and CDR2 SASEGT. The CDR3 is made up of 17 amino acids. The J segment lost 0 bases and the V segment lost 2 bases, leaving 7 bases of the junction unmatched. The CDR3 sequence: CASSEYQTGSSGNTIYF. The CDR3 bases are TGTGCCAGCAGTGAATATCAGACAGGGTCCTCTGGAAACACCATATATTTT.

CDR3 DNA sequence: TGCGCCAGCAGCCAAGATAGGAGGGACGTCTACGAGCAGTACTTC. It yields the protein CASSQDRRDVYEQYF. The V gene is TRBV4-1, the J gene TRBJ2-7; possibly TRBD2 for D (6 bases). Germline-derived CDR1 and CDR2 are MGHRA and YSYEKL. There are 15 residues in the CDR3. Between the trimmed V and J ends, which lost 0 bases and 3 bases, there was a span of 12 bases.

The chain carries TRBV3-1 (or the pseudogene TRBV3-2) and TRBJ2-7; tentative D call: TRBD1 (6 bases). Trimming left V 3 bases short and J 3 bases short, with 15 bases between. The V gene's germline CDR1 is LGHDT and CDR2 YNNKEL (reference sequence). The length of the CDR3 is 15 residues. This CDR3 reads CASSHSGTGHYEQYF. The DNA of the CDR3 is TGTGCCAGCAGCCACTCGGGTACAGGGCACTACGAGCAGTACTTC.

This clone has more than one count but fewer than ten. The rearrangement links TRBV6-5 to TRBJ1-1; TRBD1 matches 8 bases. With 2 bases clipped from V and 6 bases from J, the junction kept 2 bases outside the gene matches. CDR3 length equals 13 residues. Germline CDR1 is MNHEY and CDR2 is SVGAGI. CDR3 coding DNA: TGTGCCAGCAGTTACGGACAGGGCGCTGAAGCTTTCTTT. Its translation: CASSYGQGAEAFF.

This chain uses TRBV5-1 with TRBJ2-5; TRBD1 is a possible D gene (6 bases). CDR1 and CDR2 (germline): SGHRS, YFSETQ. The CDR3 is made up of 14 amino acids. V lost 5 bases and J 5 bases, leaving 16 bases between the germline ends. The CDR3 DNA is TGCGCCAGCAGGTTGTGGGGGCTCGAGGAGACCCAGTACTTC. As protein: CASRLWGLEETQYF.

This chain joins TRBV7-9 and TRBJ1-1; 8 nucleotides line up with TRBD1. V gave up 5 bases and J gave up 4 bases; unmatched junction bases: 6. The CDR3 loop spans 14 amino acids. CDR1 and CDR2 (germline): SEHNR, FQNEAQ (reference sequence). DNA of the CDR3: TGTGCCAGCAGCCCAAGGACAGGGACCACTGAAGCTTTCTTT. Amino acids: CASSPRTGTTEAFF.

The CDR3 nucleotides are TGCAGTGCTAGTTCCCAGCGCCTTACCTACAATGAGCAGTTCTTC. It specifies CSASSQRLTYNEQFF. V is TRBV20-1 and J is TRBJ2-1, with D hard to call. V was clipped by 3 bases and J by 2 bases, with 14 bases between them. Per germline, CDR1 DFQATT and CDR2 SNEGSKA (reference sequence). The CDR3 sequence is 15 residues long.

The rearrangement uses TRBV11-3 and TRBJ2-7; maybe TRBD1 (5 bases). The length of the CDR3 is 15 residues. The V end was cut by 1 base, the J end by 2 bases, with 12 bases between. Germline CDR1 and CDR2: SGHNT and YENEEA. The CDR3 nucleotides read TGTGCCAGCAGCTTAGGCCACAGGCGTCCCTACGAGCAGTACTTC. Translated, it gives CASSLGHRRPYEQYF.

This clone was observed a single time. V is TRBV4-2 and J is TRBJ1-6; TRBD1 might be the D (5 bases). Germline CDR1 and CDR2: LGHNA and YNFKEQ. CDR3 length equals 14 residues. V was pared by 0 bases and J by 11 bases, with 11 bases between. The CDR3 sequence: CASSQDWGVPPLHF. CDR3 bases: TGTGCCAGCAGCCAAGATTGGGGGGTACCACCCCTCCACTTT.

The J gene is TRBJ2-3, the V gene TRBV19, with 11 positions matching TRBD1. In germline, CDR1 is LNHDA, CDR2 SQIVND (reference sequence). CDR3 length: 15 residues. J lost 4 bases, V lost 5 bases, and 5 bases had no gene match. CDR3 residues: CASSPDRGRSDTQYF. CDR3 DNA sequence: TGTGCCAGTAGTCCGGACAGGGGGCGGTCAGATACGCAGTATTTT.

V gene TRBV4-2 combines with J gene TRBJ1-4; TRBD1 might be the D (5 bases). Germline lookup yields CDR1 LGHNA and CDR2 YNFKEQ. There are 16 residues in the CDR3. The ends were cut back, 1 base at V and 8 bases at J, with 17 bases in the middle. The CDR3 nucleotides read TGTGCCAGCAGCCAAGGGTCAGGGATGAGTGGAGAAAAACTGTTTTTT. Amino acids: CASSQGSGMSGEKLFF.

CDR3 residues: CASSVGGVNTEAFF. The CDR3, as DNA: TGCGCCAGCAGCGTTGGAGGGGTGAACACTGAAGCTTTCTTT. J is TRBJ1-1 and V is TRBV5-1, with D perhaps TRBD1 (5 bases). Trimming cost V 4 bases and J 0 bases, with 10 bases left between them. The CDR3 is made up of 14 amino acids. Germline CDR1 reads SGHRS; CDR2 reads YFSETQ.

CDR3 in DNA: TGCGCCAGCAGCCAAGATCGCGGGAATTATGAAGGAAAGACCCAGTACTTC. Protein product: CASSQDRGNYEGKTQYF. The gene calls are TRBV4-1 and TRBJ2-5; D possibly corresponds to TRBD2 (6 bases). Trimming shortened V by 0 bases and J by 6 bases, and 20 bases separated the two germline ends. The CDR3 has 17 amino acids. CDR1 is MGHRA, CDR2 YSYEKL, per germline.

The rearrangement links TRBV27 to TRBJ1-5; no clear D gene. The CDR3 consists of 15 residues. The germline V and J ends were trimmed by 0 bases and 0 bases, with 6 bases remaining between them. Germline-derived CDR1 and CDR2 are MNHEY and SMNVEV (reference sequence). Here the CDR3 DNA reads TGTGCCAGCAGTTTATCGCCCGGTAGCAATCAGCCCCAGCATTTT. It yields the protein CASSLSPGSNQPQHF.

This chain links TRBV20-1 with TRBJ1-2, with 7 bases identical to TRBD1. Germline values: CDR1 DFQATT, CDR2 SNEGSKA (reference sequence). The CDR3 extends over 15 amino acids. Losses at the gene ends were 3 bases for V and 7 bases for J; bases not matched to a gene: 14. Here the CDR3 reads CSASSWGRGIGGYTF. The DNA of the CDR3 is TGCAGTGCTAGTAGCTGGGGCAGGGGGATTGGTGGCTACACCTTC.

This chain links TRBV6-2 or TRBV6-3 with TRBJ2-7; TRBD1 is a possible D gene (6 bases). V was pared by 2 bases and J by 2 bases, with 16 bases between. Germline CDR1 MNHEY, CDR2 SVGEGT. The CDR3 sequence is 16 residues long. The CDR3 spells CASSYSRGWGPYEQYF. The CDR3 DNA reads as TGTGCCAGCAGTTACAGTCGGGGTTGGGGGCCCTACGAGCAGTACTTC.

V and J are TRBV18 and TRBJ2-1; the match to TRBD1 covers 8 bases. With 4 bases clipped from V and 4 bases from J, the junction kept 6 bases outside the gene matches. The CDR3 runs 15 residues. Germline assignment: CDR1 KGHSH and CDR2 LQKENI. The CDR3 loop is CASSQDRVGYNEQFF. The CDR3 bases are TGTGCCAGCTCACAGGACAGGGTGGGGTACAATGAGCAGTTCTTC.